This paragraph reports one TCR beta chain. The antigen remains unidentified. This could be a read error, since a much larger clone is one nucleotide away. This entry belongs to a study of human T cells and chemical hapten exposure. Study outcomes and limitations: Versus controls, significantly more large CDR3 similarity clusters arose from expanded TCRs.

MiXCR, applied by TCRdb to the RACE reads, yields one record per CDR3 protein. This table holds about 400,000 distinct CDR3 sequences, nearly 6.5% found once. This CDR3 has 14 residues. Germline assignment: CDR1 SGHTA and CDR2 FQGTGA. The time point here: patch test 2, 6 weeks after DPC sensitization. Treatment denoted: therapeutic diphenylcyclopropenone sensitization with weekly scalp DPC. This TCR derives from a woman younger than 35 with alopecia areata. Some clones in this sample may be carry-over from other donors' samples. This sample comprised whole blood, obtained in connection with sensitization to the hapten diphenylcyclopropenone (DPC). The gene calls are TRBV7-3 and TRBJ1-2, with D possibly matching TRBD1 (6 bases). This chain's CDR3 is CASSREDSNYGYSF. The CDR3 bases are TGTGCCAGCAGCCGAGAGGACAGCAACTATGGCTACTCCTTC.